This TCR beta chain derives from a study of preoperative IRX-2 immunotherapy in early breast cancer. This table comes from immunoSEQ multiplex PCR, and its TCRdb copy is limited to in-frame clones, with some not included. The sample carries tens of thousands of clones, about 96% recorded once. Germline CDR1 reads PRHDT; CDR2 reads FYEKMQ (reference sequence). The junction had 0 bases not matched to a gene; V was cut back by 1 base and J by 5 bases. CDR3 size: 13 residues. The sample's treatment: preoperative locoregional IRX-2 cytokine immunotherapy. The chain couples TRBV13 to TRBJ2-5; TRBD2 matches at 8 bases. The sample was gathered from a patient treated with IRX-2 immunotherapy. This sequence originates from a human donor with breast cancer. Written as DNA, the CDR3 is TGTGCCAGCAGCTTAGCGGGGGGGGAGACCCAGTACTTC. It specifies CASSLAGGETQYF. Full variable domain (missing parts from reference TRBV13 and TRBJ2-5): AAGVIQSPRHLIKEKRETATLKCYPIPRHDTVYWYQQGPGQDPQFLISFYEKMQSDKGSIPDRFSAQQFSDYHSELNMSSLELGDSALYFCASSLAGGETQYFGPGTRLLVL.